What follows describes a single TCR beta chain. Cells designated naive CD8 were CD45RO-negative and were positively selected for CCR7, with terminally differentiated effector memory CD45RA+ cells excluded. The data originate from a study of shared clonotypes between healthy human individuals. Sequencing was performed with immunoSEQ multiplex PCR; in TCRdb, only in-frame clones are kept and a portion is missing. The sample has millions of clones, just over 90% seen once. This receptor was obtained from a man in his late teens or twenties in good health. Some clones in this sample may be carry-over from other donors' samples. Source material: naive CD8+ T cells from PBMCs.

CDR3 residues: CAIGRGTSGRISDTQYF. The CDR3 coding sequence is TGTGCCATCGGACGGGGGACTAGCGGGAGGATCTCAGATACGCAGTATTTT. V gene TRBV10-3 combines with J gene TRBJ2-3, with 15 positions matching TRBD2. V lost 8 bases and J lost 4; bases outside the gene matches: 10. This CDR3 is built from 17 residues. Germline assignment: CDR1 ENHRY and CDR2 SYGVKD.